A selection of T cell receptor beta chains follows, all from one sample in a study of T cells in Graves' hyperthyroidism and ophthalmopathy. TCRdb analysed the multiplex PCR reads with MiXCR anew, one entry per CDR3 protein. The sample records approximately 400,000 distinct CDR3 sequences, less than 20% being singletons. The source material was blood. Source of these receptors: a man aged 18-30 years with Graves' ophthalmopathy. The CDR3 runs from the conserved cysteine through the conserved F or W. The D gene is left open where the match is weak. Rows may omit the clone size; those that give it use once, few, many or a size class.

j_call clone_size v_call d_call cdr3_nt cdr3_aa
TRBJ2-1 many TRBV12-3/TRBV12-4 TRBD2 TGTGCCAGCAGTTTAGGGTCTAGCGGTGACCCTGAGCAGTTCTTC CASSLGSSGDPEQFF
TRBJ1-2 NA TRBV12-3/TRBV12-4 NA TGTGCCAGCAGTTTGAGGGGGGGTCGGGGTGGCTACACCTTC CASSLRGGRGGYTF
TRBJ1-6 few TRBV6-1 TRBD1 TGTGCCAGTCCTACTTGGGACAGATTTGTCTATAATTCACCCCTCCACTTT CASPTWDRFVYNSPLHF
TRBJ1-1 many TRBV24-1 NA TGTGCCACCAGTGAAGCTGACACTGAAGCTTTCTTT CATSEADTEAFF
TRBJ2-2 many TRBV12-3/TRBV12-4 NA TGTGCCAGCACCCCAAGGTGGACCGGGGAGCTGTTTTTT CASTPRWTGELFF
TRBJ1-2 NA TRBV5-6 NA TGTGCCAGCAGCTTGAGGGAGGATGGCTACACCTTC CASSLREDGYTF
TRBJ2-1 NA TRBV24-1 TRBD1 TGTGCCACCAGTGACACCGGGACAGGCACCTACAATGAGCAGTTCTTC CATSDTGTGTYNEQFF
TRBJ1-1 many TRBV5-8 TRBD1 TGTGCCAGCAGCTCTGGGACAGGGTGGAACACTGAAGCTTTCTTT CASSSGTGWNTEAFF
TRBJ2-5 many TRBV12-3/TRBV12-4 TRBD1 TGTGCCAGCAGTTTAGGCGTCAGGGGGGAGACCCAGTACTTC CASSLGVRGETQYF
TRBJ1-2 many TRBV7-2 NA TGTGCCACCCAAGGACAGTTTGGGGATGGCTACACCTTC CATQGQFGDGYTF
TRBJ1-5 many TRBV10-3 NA TGTGCCATCAGTGTAGACGGCAGAAATCAGCCCCAGCATTTT CAISVDGRNQPQHF
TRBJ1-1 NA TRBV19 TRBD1 TGTGCCAGTAGTGACAGGGGAGGGAACACTGAAGCTTTCTTT CASSDRGGNTEAFF
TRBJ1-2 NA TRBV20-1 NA TGCAGTGCTACGAAGCCCCCTTCGGGTAGGGACTTCTTAGCTAACTATGGCTACACCTTC CSATKPPSGRDFLANYGYTF
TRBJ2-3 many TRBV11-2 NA TGTGCCAGCAGCTTTGGCGGGGGCCGCACAGATACGCAGTATTTT CASSFGGGRTDTQYF
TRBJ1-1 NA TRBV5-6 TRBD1 TGTGCCAGCAGCCCGAATTCAGGACAGGGGGGTAACACTGAAGCTTTCTTT CASSPNSGQGGNTEAFF
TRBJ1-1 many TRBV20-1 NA TGCAGTGCTTCCAGAGGAGGGCTAACCACTGAAGCTTTCTTT CSASRGGLTTEAFF
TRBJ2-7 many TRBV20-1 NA TGCAGTGCTATGAGAACGGAATCTTTCTCCTACGAGCAGTACTTC CSAMRTESFSYEQYF
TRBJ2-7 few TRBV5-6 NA TGTGCCAGCAGCTTGGAGTACTCTTGGGAGCAGTACTTC CASSLEYSWEQYF
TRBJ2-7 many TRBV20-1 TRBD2 TGCAGTGCTAGAGATCGGCTAGCGGGGGACTACGAGCAGTACTTC CSARDRLAGDYEQYF
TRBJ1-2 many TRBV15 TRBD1 TGTGCCACCAGCAGAGATAGGTCGGGACAGGGTCCCTTTTACTATGGCTACACCTTC CATSRDRSGQGPFYYGYTF
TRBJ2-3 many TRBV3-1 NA TGTGCCAGCAGCCCCTCGGGGCCCCGGACAGATACGCAGTATTTT CASSPSGPRTDTQYF
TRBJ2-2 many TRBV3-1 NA TGTGCCAGCAGCCAAGAAGGGAGTCCTTCCACCGGGGAGCTGTTTTTT CASSQEGSPSTGELFF
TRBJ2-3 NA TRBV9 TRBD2 TGTGCCAGCAGCGTCGGCGGGGGGCCTAGCACAGATACGCAGTATTTT CASSVGGGPSTDTQYF
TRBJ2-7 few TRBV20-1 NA TGCAGTGCTATAGCAGGAGGGAGCTCCTACGAGCAGTACTTC CSAIAGGSSYEQYF
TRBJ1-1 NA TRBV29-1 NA TGCAGCGTCAGCCAGGGCAGGAACACTGAAGCTTTCTTT CSVSQGRNTEAFF
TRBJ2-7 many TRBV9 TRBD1 TGTGCCAGCAGCGTGACCGACAGGGGCAGTTACGAGCAGTACTTC CASSVTDRGSYEQYF
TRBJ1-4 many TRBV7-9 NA TGTGCCAGCAGCGACCTAGCTGGATTGGGGGCAACTAATGAAAAACTGTTTTTT CASSDLAGLGATNEKLFF
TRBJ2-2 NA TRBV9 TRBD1 TGTGCCAGCAGCATTCGTCCCGGGACAGGGGACACCGGGGAGCTGTTTTTT CASSIRPGTGDTGELFF
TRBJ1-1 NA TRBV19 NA TGTGCCAGTACCCGACAGCCGAACACTGAAGCTTTCTTT CASTRQPNTEAFF
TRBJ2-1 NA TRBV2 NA TGTGCCAGCAGAACAGGCGGGATCTACAATAAGCAGTTCTTC CASRTGGIYNKQFF
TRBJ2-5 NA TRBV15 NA TGTGCCACCAGCAGAGGCGGGGAGAGCCAAGAGACCCAGTACTTC CATSRGGESQETQYF
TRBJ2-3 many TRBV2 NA TGTGCCAGCAGCTCCGAGGGGTGGGATACAGATACGCAGTATTTT CASSSEGWDTDTQYF
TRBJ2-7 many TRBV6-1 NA TGTGCCAGCAGGGTCGCGGGGGCCCCAGTCTACGAGCAGTACTTC CASRVAGAPVYEQYF
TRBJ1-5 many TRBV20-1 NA TGCAGTGCTAGAGAAGGTCAGCCCCAGCATTTT CSAREGQPQHF
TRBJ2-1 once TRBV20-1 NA TGCAGTGCCCTTACCAGAGCGGGTAGCGGATACAATGAGCAGTTCTTC CSALTRAGSGYNEQFF
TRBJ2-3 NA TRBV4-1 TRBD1 TGCGCCAGCAGCCTGCCGGACAGGGGTACAGATACGCAGTATTTT CASSLPDRGTDTQYF
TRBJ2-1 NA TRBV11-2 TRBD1 TGTGCCAGCAGCTTACGGACAGGGACCGTCAACAATGAGCAGTTCTTC CASSLRTGTVNNEQFF
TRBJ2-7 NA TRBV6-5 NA TGTGCCAGCAGTTATAGGGCCGGACAGAAGCACTCCTACGAGCAGTACTTC CASSYRAGQKHSYEQYF
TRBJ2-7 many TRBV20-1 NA TGCAGTGCTAGAGTTGCTAGCTCAAGCTCCTACGAGCAGTACTTC CSARVASSSSYEQYF
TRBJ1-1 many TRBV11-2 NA TGTGCCAGCAGCTTAGGGTCGGGCCAGAACACTGAAGCTTTCTTT CASSLGSGQNTEAFF
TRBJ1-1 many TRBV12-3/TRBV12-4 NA TGTGCCAGCAGTGGACCCTGGAGGCGTGGGAGCACTGAAGCTTTCTTT CASSGPWRRGSTEAFF
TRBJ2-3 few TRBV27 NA TGTGCCAGCAGTTCCCGCGGGGGCGCTGGGTTGTGGACAGATACGCAGTATTTT CASSSRGGAGLWTDTQYF
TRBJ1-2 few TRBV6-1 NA TGTGCCAGCACAACCCTCGGGGGGGGCGAGGACTATGGCTACACCTTC CASTTLGGGEDYGYTF
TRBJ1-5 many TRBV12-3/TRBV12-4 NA TGTGCCAGCAGTTTGGGGGGTGGGGGCGGCAATCAGCCCCAGCATTTT CASSLGGGGGNQPQHF
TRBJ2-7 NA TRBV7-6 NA TGTGCCAGCAGCTTAGGACCAGCTACTACCTACGAGCAGTACTTC CASSLGPATTYEQYF
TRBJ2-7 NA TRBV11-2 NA TGTGCCAGCAGCTTTACACCTTACGAGCAGTACTTC CASSFTPYEQYF
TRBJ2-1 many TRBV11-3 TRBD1 TGTGCCAGCAGCTTAAGGGACAGGGTCTATGAGCAGTTCTTC CASSLRDRVYEQFF
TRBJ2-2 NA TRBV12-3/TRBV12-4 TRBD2 TGTGCCAGCAGTCCGGGACTAGCGGGGGGGGTGGTTTCCGGGGAGCTGTTTTTT CASSPGLAGGVVSGELFF
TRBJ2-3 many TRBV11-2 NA TGTGCCAGCAGTTCCCGGGACCCTTCTTCAGATACGCAGTATTTT CASSSRDPSSDTQYF
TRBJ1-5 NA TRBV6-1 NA TGTGCCAGCACCCACCTCCCGACAGATTATAGCAATCAGCCCCAGCATTTT CASTHLPTDYSNQPQHF
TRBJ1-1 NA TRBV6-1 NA TGTGCCAGCAGGGACCACACAGAGAACACTGAAGCTTTCTTT CASRDHTENTEAFF
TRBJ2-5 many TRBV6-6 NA TGTGCCAGCAGTTACTCCGGCCTTGCCAGGGAGACCCAGTACTTC CASSYSGLARETQYF
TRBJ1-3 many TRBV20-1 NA TGCAGTGCTGTCAGGACGGCTGGAAACACCATATATTTT CSAVRTAGNTIYF
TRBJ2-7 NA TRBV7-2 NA TGTGCCAGCAGCCCGGGACCAAACGGCGAGCAGTACTTC CASSPGPNGEQYF
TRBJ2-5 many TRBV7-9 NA TGTGCCAGCAGCTTGAGGGGGGGCCTCCTCCAAGAGACCCAGTACTTC CASSLRGGLLQETQYF
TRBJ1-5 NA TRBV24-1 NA TGTGCCACCAGTGATGTTCGCCAGGATCAGCCCCAGCATTTT CATSDVRQDQPQHF
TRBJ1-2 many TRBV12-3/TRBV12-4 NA TGTGCCAGCAGTTTCGGGGCAGCCAGCGGCTACACCTTC CASSFGAASGYTF
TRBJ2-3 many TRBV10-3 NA TGTGCCATCAGCGCCTCCAGCAGTGGCACAGATACGCAGTATTTT CAISASSSGTDTQYF
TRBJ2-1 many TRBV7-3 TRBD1 TGTGCCAGCAGCTTGACAGGGGACCCCTACAATGAGCAGTTCTTC CASSLTGDPYNEQFF
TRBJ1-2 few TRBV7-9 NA TGTGCCAGCAGCTTCGAGCTGAATGGCTACACCTTC CASSFELNGYTF